The 13 T cell receptor beta chains below come from one sample, sequenced in a study of blood T cells in healthy people across ages (dated by TCRdb to about 2015). The library was produced with 5' RACE. The listed sequencing device is Illumina HiSeq 2500. The second PCR ran for roughly 6 to 11 cycles and used a J-beta primer mix along with a sample-barcoded 5' primer. Starting from the raw public reads, TCRdb applied fastp trimming at Q25, assembled clones with MiXCR and retained in-frame beta chains. Rows with one shared CDR3 protein collapse into an entry with the most common genes and DNA. The sample table lists approximately 730,000 distinct CDR3 sequences, approximately 53% of them with a count of one. The ten biggest clones cover around 41% of the sample. The sequenced material came from blood. The receptor set was obtained from a man aged 80 or over in good health.

The chain carries TRBV5-4 and TRBJ2-3, with D perhaps being TRBD1 or TRBD2 (5 bases each). There are 16 residues in the CDR3. CDR1 and CDR2 from the germline V gene are SGHNT and YYREEE (reference sequence). V lost 3 bases to trimming and J lost 14 bases, with 28 bases between them. The CDR3 nucleotides read TGTGCCAGCAGCTGGGTTTCAGGGAGTGGGCACAGATACGCGTATTTT. Its translation: CASSWVSGSGHRYAYF.

The chain combines TRBV4-1 with TRBJ2-1; 9 bases are a match to TRBD2. Trimming took 4 bases from V and 8 from J; bases not matched to a gene: 18. The CDR3 has 18 residues. CDR1 is MGHRA, CDR2 YSYEKL, per germline. The CDR3 protein is CASSRALRGTSFIDEQFF. In DNA form, the CDR3 reads TGCGCCAGCAGCCGAGCCCTTCGCGGGACTAGCTTTATCGATGAGCAGTTCTTC.

The chain is built from TRBV5-1 and TRBJ2-2, with D perhaps matching TRBD2 (5 bases). This CDR3 comprises 17 residues. Trimming removed 3 bases at V and 7 bases at J, with 22 bases between. CDR1 is SGHRS and CDR2 is YFSETQ in the germline V gene. The CDR3 is CASSSGETLLMGGELFF. The CDR3 region has the DNA TGCGCCAGCAGCTCCGGGGAGACATTACTTATGGGCGGGGAGCTGTTTTTT.

The genes are TRBV29-1 and TRBJ2-3, with 9 bases lining up with TRBD1. The CDR3 contains 15 residues. V shed 7 bases, J shed 3 bases, and the junction held 11 bases outside the gene matches. From germline, CDR1 is SQVTM and CDR2 ANQGSEA. This chain's CDR3 is CSAAFRDRETDTQYF. DNA for the CDR3: TGCAGCGCTGCGTTCCGGGACAGGGAGACAGATACGCAGTATTTT.

This chain joins TRBV7-9 and TRBJ2-4; no definite D call. The end of the DNA aligns better with TRBJ2-7, so the J call may be wrong. Germline-derived CDR1 and CDR2 are SEHNR and FQNEAQ (reference sequence). This CDR3 is 13 amino acids long. CDR3 region: CASSLEESYEQYF. Here the CDR3 DNA reads TGTGCCAGCAGCTTAGAGGAGTCCTACGAGCAGTACTTC.

The J gene is TRBJ2-6, the V gene TRBV24-1; D gene ambiguous. V was clipped by 4 bases and J by 4 bases, with 4 bases between them. Germline lookup yields CDR1 KGHDR and CDR2 SFDVKD. This CDR3 has 13 amino acids. The CDR3 DNA sequence: TGTGCCACCAGTGACGGAGGGGCCAACGTCCTGACTTTC. Amino acid sequence: CATSDGGANVLTF.

This chain links TRBV7-9 with TRBJ2-3; D possibly corresponds to TRBD2 (6 bases). This CDR3 has 15 residues. The V and J ends lost 5 bases and 14 bases respectively, with 26 bases between them. Per the germline V gene, CDR1 is SEHNR and CDR2 is FQNEAQ (reference sequence). The CDR3 is CASSAPVAGNRYAYF. CDR3 DNA: TGTGCCAGCAGCGCCCCGGTCGCGGGAAACAGATACGCGTATTTT.

This clonotype has at least ten counts. The rearrangement uses TRBV28 and TRBJ2-7; D uncertain. Trimming left V 3 bases short and J 4 bases short, with 19 bases between. The CDR3 is made up of 16 amino acids. CDR1 and CDR2 from the germline V gene are MDHEN and SYDVKM. The CDR3 DNA follows: TGTGCCAGCAGTTTCGGTCAGGTGGCCGCTGTATACGAGCAGTACTTC. Protein product: CASSFGQVAAVYEQYF.

J is TRBJ2-3 and V is TRBV24-1; tentatively, D is TRBD2 (6 bases). Trimming pared 4 bases from V and 14 bases from J, leaving 18 bases between. CDR3 length equals 13 residues. Germline values: CDR1 KGHDR, CDR2 SFDVKD. CDR3 nucleotides: TGTGCCACCAGTGACATTCTTAGCGGAGACGCGTATTTT. Translating gives CATSDILSGDAYF.

The CDR3 loop reads CASSYRGNLNTEAFF. Written as DNA, the CDR3 is TGTGCCAGCAGTTACCGGGGGAACCTTAACACTGAAGCTTTCTTT. The chain joins TRBV6-2 or TRBV6-3 to TRBJ1-1; D perhaps matches TRBD1 (5 bases). Germline assignment: CDR1 MNHEY and CDR2 SVGEGT. Trimming removed 2 bases at V and 2 bases at J, with 12 bases between. The CDR3 is 15 amino acids.

This clonotype came up a few times. The chain joins TRBV7-3 to TRBJ2-1; 9 nucleotides line up with TRBD2. The CDR3 length is 17 residues. Germline CDR1 reads SGHTA; CDR2 reads FQGTGA. Unmatched junction bases numbered 10, after V lost 5 bases and J lost 2 bases. The CDR3 here is CASSLNPGTSPYNEQFF. The CDR3 region has the DNA TGTGCCAGCAGCCTCAATCCCGGGACTAGCCCCTACAATGAGCAGTTCTTC. The whole variable domain, filled in from reference TRBV7-3 and TRBJ2-1, reads GAGVSQTPSNKVTEKGKYVELRCDPISGHTALYWYRQSLGQGPEFLIYFQGTGAADDSGLPNDRFFAVRPEGSVSTLKIQRTERGDSAVYLCASSLNPGTSPYNEQFFGPGTRLTVL.

Here the CDR3 DNA reads TGTGCCAGCAGCAAAAGCCTTAGGGGCGGGAGGACCGCCACAGATACGCAGTATTTT. This codes for CASSKSLRGGRTATDTQYF. V and J are TRBV21-1 and TRBJ2-3; the D call in the table, TRBD2, was not verified against the DNA. TRBV21-1 represents a pseudogene. CDR3 length: 19 amino acids.

The sample holds a few counts of this clonotype. The rearrangement uses TRBV15 and TRBJ2-4, with a tentative D call TRBD2 (6 bases). V lost 4 bases and J lost 9, with 13 bases in between. In germline, CDR1 is LNHNV, CDR2 YYDKDF (reference sequence). CDR3 length: 13 residues. The CDR3 loop is CATSTPKEGIQYF. As DNA, the CDR3 is TGTGCCACCAGCACCCCTAAGGAGGGCATTCAGTACTTC.